This T cell receptor (beta chain) was captured in a study of blood T cell repertoires in COVID-19. Clinical history as reported by participants underpinned cohort assignment. Exposed participants came across a COVID-19 case within 2 weeks before study entry. Sequencing was performed with immunoSEQ multiplex PCR; in TCRdb, only in-frame clones are kept and a portion is missing. The sample lists 330,000 or so clones, approximately 91% seen once, with just over 1% in the top ten. The TCR sequence derives from a young woman who had been exposed to COVID-19. The specimen was PBMCs or T cells enriched from blood (not recorded which).

The CDR3 region has the DNA TGTGCCAGCAGCCCTAGGGGAACTGAAGCTTTCTTT. Protein sequence: CASSPRGTEAFF. The rearrangement links TRBV3-1 (or the pseudogene TRBV3-2) to TRBJ1-1, with a possible D match to TRBD1 (5 bases). The CDR3 covers 12 residues. The V gene lost 4 bases and the J gene lost 5 bases, with 8 bases spanning the gap. Germline V CDR1 and CDR2: LGHDT, YNNKEL (reference sequence).